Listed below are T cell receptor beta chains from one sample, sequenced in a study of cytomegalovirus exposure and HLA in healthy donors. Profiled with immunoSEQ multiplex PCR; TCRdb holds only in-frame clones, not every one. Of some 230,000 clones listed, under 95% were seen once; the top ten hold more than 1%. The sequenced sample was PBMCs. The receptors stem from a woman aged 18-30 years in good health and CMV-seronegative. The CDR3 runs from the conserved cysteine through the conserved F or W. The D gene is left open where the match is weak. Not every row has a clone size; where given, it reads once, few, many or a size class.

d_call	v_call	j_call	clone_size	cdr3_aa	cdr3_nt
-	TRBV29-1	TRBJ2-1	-	CSVESHVVEQFF	TGCAGCGTTGAAAGCCACGTAGTTGAGCAGTTCTTC
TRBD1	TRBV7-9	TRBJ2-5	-	CASSSTTGGQETQYF	TGTGCCAGCAGCTCTACGACAGGGGGTCAAGAGACCCAGTACTTC
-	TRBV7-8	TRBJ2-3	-	CASSLRGTVQYF	TGTGCCAGCAGCTTAAGAGGCACCGTGCAGTATTTT
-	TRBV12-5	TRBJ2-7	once	CASGRGVGLHEQYF	TGTGCTAGTGGCCGCGGGGTGGGGCTCCACGAGCAGTACTTC
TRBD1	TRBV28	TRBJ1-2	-	CAILRRTGTNYGYTF	TGTGCCATCCTCAGGAGGACAGGGACCAACTATGGCTACACCTTC
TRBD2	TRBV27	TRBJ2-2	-	CASSLLAGGPSGELFF	TGTGCCAGCAGTTTGCTGGCGGGAGGGCCTAGCGGGGAGCTGTTTTTT
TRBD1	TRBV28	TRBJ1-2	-	CASSSPDRYGYTF	TGTGCCAGCAGTTCCCCGGACAGGTATGGCTACACCTTC
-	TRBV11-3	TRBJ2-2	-	CASSLFAGELFF	TGTGCCAGCAGCCTTTTCGCCGGGGAGCTGTTTTTT
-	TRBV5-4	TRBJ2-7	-	CASSVYRSYEQYF	TGTGCCAGCAGCGTCTACAGGTCTTACGAGCAGTACTTC
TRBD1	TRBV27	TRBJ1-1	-	CASSPGQGPNTEAFF	TGTGCCAGCAGTCCGGGACAGGGCCCGAACACTGAAGCTTTCTTT
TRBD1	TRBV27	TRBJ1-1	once	CASRRTGNTEAFF	TGTGCCAGCAGGAGGACAGGGAACACTGAAGCTTTCTTT
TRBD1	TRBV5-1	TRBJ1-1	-	CASSTGVAEAFF	TGCGCCAGCAGCACAGGGGTCGCTGAAGCTTTCTTT
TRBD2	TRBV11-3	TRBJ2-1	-	CASSKGLAGVNEQFF	TGTGCCAGCAGCAAGGGACTAGCGGGAGTGAATGAGCAGTTCTTC
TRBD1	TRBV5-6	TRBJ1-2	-	CASSLFVWTGTYGYTF	TGTGCCAGCAGCTTGTTTGTTTGGACAGGGACCTATGGCTACACCTTC
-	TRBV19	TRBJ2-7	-	CASSRGEAQFREQYF	TGTGCCAGTAGTAGGGGGGAGGCACAGTTCCGCGAGCAGTACTTC
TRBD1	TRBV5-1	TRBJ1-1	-	CASSLQGPNTEAFF	TGCGCCAGCAGCTTACAGGGGCCGAACACTGAAGCTTTCTTT
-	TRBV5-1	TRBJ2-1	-	CASSLEAGFPYNEQFF	TGCGCCAGCAGCTTGGAGGCGGGATTCCCCTACAATGAGCAGTTCTTC
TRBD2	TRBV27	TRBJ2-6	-	CASSLFPPGREFPRGANVLTF	TGTGCCAGCAGTTTATTCCCGCCGGGGCGGGAGTTTCCCCGGGGGGCCAACGTCCTGACTTTC
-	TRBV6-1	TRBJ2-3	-	CASSLGYRDTDTQYF	TGTGCCAGCAGCTTAGGGTACAGGGACACAGATACGCAGTATTTT
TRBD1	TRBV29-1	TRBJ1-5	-	CSVEVTGEGNQPQHF	TGCAGCGTTGAAGTAACAGGGGAGGGCAATCAGCCCCAGCATTTT
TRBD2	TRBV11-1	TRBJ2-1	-	CASTLRGAGEAYNEQFF	TGTGCCAGCACCCTACGGGGAGCGGGAGAGGCCTACAATGAGCAGTTCTTC
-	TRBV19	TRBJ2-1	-	CATSDGGSYNEQFF	TGTGCCACCTCGGACGGGGGCTCCTACAATGAGCAGTTCTTC
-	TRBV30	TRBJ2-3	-	CAWSVHPTQTDTQYF	TGTGCCTGGAGTGTACATCCCACCCAGACAGATACGCAGTATTTT
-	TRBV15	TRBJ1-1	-	CATSHGGSPTEAFF	TGTGCCACCAGCCATGGGGGGAGTCCCACTGAAGCTTTCTTT
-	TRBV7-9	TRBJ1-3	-	CASSILPESGSGNTIYF	TGTGCCAGCAGCATACTCCCCGAATCGGGCTCTGGAAACACCATATATTTT
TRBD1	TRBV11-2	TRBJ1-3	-	CASSFRGGNSGNTIYF	TGTGCCAGCAGCTTCCGAGGGGGCAACTCTGGAAACACCATATATTTT
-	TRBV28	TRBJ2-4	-	CASSPGPGVGARGIQYF	TGTGCCAGCAGCCCCGGACCGGGAGTTGGGGCTAGGGGCATTCAGTACTTC
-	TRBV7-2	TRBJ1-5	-	CASSPIGGQPQHF	TGTGCCAGCAGCCCGATAGGAGGGCAGCCCCAGCATTTT
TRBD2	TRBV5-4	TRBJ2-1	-	CASSLGPSGRPLNEQFF	TGTGCCAGCAGCTTGGGTCCTAGCGGGAGACCCCTGAATGAGCAGTTCTTC
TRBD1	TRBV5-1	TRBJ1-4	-	CASSAGTGPYEKLFF	TGCGCCAGCAGCGCCGGGACAGGACCCTATGAAAAACTGTTTTTT
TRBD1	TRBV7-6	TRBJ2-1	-	CASSLAGTGLSSYNEQFF	TGTGCCAGCAGCTTAGCCGGGACAGGGTTAAGTTCCTACAATGAGCAGTTCTTC
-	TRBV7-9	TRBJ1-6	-	CASSLAGGEDSPLHF	TGTGCCAGCAGCTTAGCCGGGGGTGAGGATTCACCCCTCCACTTT
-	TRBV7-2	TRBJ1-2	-	CASSLERGGPYGYTF	TGTGCCAGCAGCTTAGAAAGGGGGGGGCCCTATGGCTACACCTTC
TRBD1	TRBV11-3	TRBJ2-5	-	CASSPGQGVTVGETQYF	TGTGCCAGCAGCCCGGGACAGGGGGTGACGGTTGGAGAGACCCAGTACTTC
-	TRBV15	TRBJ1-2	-	CATSRDHKRNYGYTF	TGTGCCACCAGCAGAGATCATAAGAGGAACTATGGCTACACCTTC
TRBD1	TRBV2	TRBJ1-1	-	CASSVQGANTEAFF	TGTGCCAGCAGTGTTCAGGGGGCCAACACTGAAGCTTTCTTT
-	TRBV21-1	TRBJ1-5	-	CASSWWGPGQPQHF	TGTGCCAGCAGCTGGTGGGGCCCCGGTCAGCCCCAGCATTTT
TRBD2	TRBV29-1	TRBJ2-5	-	CSVEGGEGTQYF	TGCAGCGTTGAGGGGGGGGAGGGGACCCAGTACTTC
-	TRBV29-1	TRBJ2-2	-	CSVVVQQSGQLYTGELFF	TGCAGCGTTGTCGTCCAACAATCAGGACAACTTTACACCGGGGAGCTGTTTTTT
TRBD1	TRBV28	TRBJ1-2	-	CASTYDRVYGYTF	TGTGCCAGCACCTACGACAGGGTCTATGGCTACACCTTC
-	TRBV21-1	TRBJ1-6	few	CASSQQGVNKVGSYNSPLHF	TGTGCCAGCAGCCAACAGGGGGTAAATAAAGTGGGCTCCTATAATTCACCCCTCCACTTT
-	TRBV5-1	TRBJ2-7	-	CASSLGAPEGYEQYF	TGCGCCAGCAGCTTGGGTGCCCCTGAGGGCTACGAGCAGTACTTC
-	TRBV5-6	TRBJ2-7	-	CASSLAGWGGPSSYEQYF	TGTGCCAGCAGCTTGGCGGGCTGGGGGGGGCCTTCCTCCTACGAGCAGTACTTC
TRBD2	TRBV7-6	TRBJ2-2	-	CASSLPSGSLGELFF	TGTGCCAGCAGCTTACCTAGCGGGAGCCTCGGGGAGCTGTTTTTT
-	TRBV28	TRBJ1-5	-	CASSLGWTAQSQPQHF	TGTGCCAGCAGTTTAGGGTGGACAGCCCAATCACAGCCCCAGCATTTT
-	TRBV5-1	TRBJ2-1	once	CASSLIAQSSYNEQFF	TGCGCCAGCAGCTTGATTGCGCAAAGCTCCTACAATGAGCAGTTCTTC
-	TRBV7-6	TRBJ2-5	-	CATSPGETQYF	TGTGCCACTTCCCCCGGGGAGACCCAGTACTTC
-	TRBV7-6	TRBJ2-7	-	CASSPGLRTYEQYF	TGTGCCAGCAGCCCGGGACTGAGGACCTACGAGCAGTACTTC
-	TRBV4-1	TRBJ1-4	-	CASSPHAGGVVGEKLFF	TGCGCCAGCAGCCCGCATGCGGGTGGAGTAGTGGGGGAAAAACTGTTTTTT
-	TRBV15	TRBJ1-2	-	CATSRDLGKAETYGYTF	TGTGCCACCAGCAGAGATTTGGGGAAAGCGGAGACCTATGGCTACACCTTC
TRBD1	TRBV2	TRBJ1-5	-	CASSGGTVSNQPQHF	TGTGCCAGCAGTGGAGGGACAGTGAGCAATCAGCCCCAGCATTTT
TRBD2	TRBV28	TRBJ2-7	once	CASSSIDGTSGYEQYF	TGTGCCAGCAGTTCGATAGACGGGACTAGCGGCTACGAGCAGTACTTC
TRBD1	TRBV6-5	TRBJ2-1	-	CASSVRQGWNNEQFF	TGTGCCAGCAGCGTCAGACAGGGGTGGAACAATGAGCAGTTCTTC